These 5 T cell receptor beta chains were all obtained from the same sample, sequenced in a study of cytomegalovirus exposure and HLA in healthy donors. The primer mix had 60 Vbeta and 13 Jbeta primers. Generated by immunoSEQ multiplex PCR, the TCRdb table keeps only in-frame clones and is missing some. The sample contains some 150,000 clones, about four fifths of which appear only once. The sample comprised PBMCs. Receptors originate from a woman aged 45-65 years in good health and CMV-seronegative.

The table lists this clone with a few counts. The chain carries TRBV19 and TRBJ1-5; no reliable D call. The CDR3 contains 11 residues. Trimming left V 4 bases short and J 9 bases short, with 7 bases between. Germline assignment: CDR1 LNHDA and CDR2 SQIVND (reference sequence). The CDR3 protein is CASSRGWPQHF. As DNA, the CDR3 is TGTGCCAGTAGTAGAGGATGGCCCCAGCATTTT.

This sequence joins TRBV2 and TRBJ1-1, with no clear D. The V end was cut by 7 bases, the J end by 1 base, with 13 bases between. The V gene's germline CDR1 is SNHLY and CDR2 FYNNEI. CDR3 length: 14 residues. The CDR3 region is CASTSSAGNTEAFF. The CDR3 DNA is TGTGCCAGCACCTCTTCCGCCGGGAACACTGAAGCTTTCTTT.

The CDR3 nucleotides are TGCACCAGCAGCCTCAGATCGGGACAAGCCTACGAGCAGTACTTC. This gives the protein CTSSLRSGQAYEQYF. This chain joins TRBV1 and TRBJ2-7; the table calls TRBD1, which could not be checked here. TRBV1 is a documented pseudogene. The CDR3 covers 15 residues.

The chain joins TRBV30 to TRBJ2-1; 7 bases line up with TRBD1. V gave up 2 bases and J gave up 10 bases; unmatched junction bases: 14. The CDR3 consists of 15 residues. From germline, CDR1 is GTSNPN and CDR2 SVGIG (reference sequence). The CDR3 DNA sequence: TGTGCCTGGAGTACTCCCGGGACAGTCATCAAGGAGCAGTTCTTC. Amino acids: CAWSTPGTVIKEQFF.

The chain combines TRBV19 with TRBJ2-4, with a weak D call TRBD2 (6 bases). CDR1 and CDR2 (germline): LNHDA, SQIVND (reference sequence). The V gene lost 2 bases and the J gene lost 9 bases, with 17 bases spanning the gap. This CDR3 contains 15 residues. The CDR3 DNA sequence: TGTGCCAGTAGTATATTCGGGGGATCCTCTCCCATTCAGTACTTC. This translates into CASSIFGGSSPIQYF.